This paragraph reports one T cell receptor beta chain. The antigen is unknown. Following a roughly 11-day culture, CD4+ T cells were purified. BNT162b2 vaccine or mRNA-1273 vaccine was given to participants in two doses. Among the vaccine recipients, none had a prior SARS-CoV-2 infection, and nucleocapsid antibodies were negative. The record originates from a study of vaccination effects on CD4 cells after COVID-19. Looking at the study overall: It was a median of 72 days after the second dose that post-vaccine samples were obtained. Points from the study as a whole: Late in the post-vaccination period, infection-induced and vaccine-induced clones underwent marked clonal contraction.

Germline CDR1 SEHNR, CDR2 FQNEAQ (reference sequence). Trimming stripped 0 bases from V and 5 bases from J, with 12 bases between. CDR3 size: 15 residues. The method was immunoSEQ multiplex PCR; TCRdb's version includes in-frame clones alone and lacks a portion of them. The sample consists of tens of thousands of clones, 65% to 80% of them appearing once. The sample consisted of CD4+ T cells from PBMCs cultured without peptide, taken after COVID-19 vaccination. The origin of this receptor is a human donor who received a COVID-19 vaccine. The gene calls are TRBV7-9 and TRBJ2-3; possibly TRBD1 or TRBD2 for D (5 bases each). CDR3 loop: CASSLAEDTLDTQYF. The CDR3 DNA follows: TGTGCCAGCAGCTTAGCGGAGGACACCCTAGATACGCAGTATTTT. Full variable domain (rest looked up from reference TRBV7-9 and TRBJ2-3): DTGVSQNPRHKITKRGQNVTFRCDPISEHNRLYWYRQTLGQGPEFLTYFQNEAQLEKSRLLSDRFSAERPKGSFSTLEIQRTEQGDSAMYLCASSLAEDTLDTQYFGPGTRLTVL.